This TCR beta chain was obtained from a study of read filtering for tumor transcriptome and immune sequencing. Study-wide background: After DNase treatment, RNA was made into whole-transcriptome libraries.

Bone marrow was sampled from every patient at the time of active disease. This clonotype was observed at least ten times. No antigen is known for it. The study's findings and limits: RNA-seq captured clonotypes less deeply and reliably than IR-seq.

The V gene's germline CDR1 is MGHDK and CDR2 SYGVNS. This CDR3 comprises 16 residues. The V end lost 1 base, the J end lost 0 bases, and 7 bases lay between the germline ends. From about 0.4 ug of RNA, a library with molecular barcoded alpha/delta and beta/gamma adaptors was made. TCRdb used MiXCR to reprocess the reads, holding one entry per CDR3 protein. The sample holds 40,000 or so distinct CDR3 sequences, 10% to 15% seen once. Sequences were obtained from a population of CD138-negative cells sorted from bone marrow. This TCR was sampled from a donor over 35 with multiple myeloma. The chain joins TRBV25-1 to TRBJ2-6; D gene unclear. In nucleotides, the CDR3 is TGTGCCAGCAGTGAATCAGGAGCCTCTGGGGCCAACGTCCTGACTTTC. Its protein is CASSESGASGANVLTF.